The rows below give T cell receptor beta chains drawn from one sample of a study of tumor T cells in aggressive B-cell lymphoma. Data came from immunoSEQ multiplex PCR; TCRdb stores just in-frame clones and leaves some out. The sample gives several thousand clones, approximately 94% of which show up once; around 2% is in the top ten. Sequenced input: tumor tissue. The receptor set was obtained from an adult with diffuse large B cell lymphoma. Each CDR3 is given with its conserved first and last residue. D genes are given only for firm matches. Clone size is stated in some rows and not others, as once, few, many or a class when expanded.

d_gene	abundance	j_gene	v_gene	CDR3aa	CDR3nt
TRBD1	NA	TRBJ2-7	TRBV7-6	CASSLGGQDLFYEQYF	TGTGCCAGCAGCTTAGGTGGACAGGATCTCTTTTACGAGCAGTACTTC
TRBD1	NA	TRBJ1-1	TRBV18	CASSPGDRDTEAFF	TGTGCCAGCTCACCTGGAGACAGGGACACTGAAGCTTTCTTT
NA	NA	TRBJ2-5	TRBV6-5	CASSYEETATQYF	TGTGCCAGCAGTTACGAGGAGACTGCAACCCAGTACTTC
NA	NA	TRBJ1-2	TRBV2	CASIPGSPRGYTF	TGTGCCAGCATCCCAGGCAGCCCCAGAGGCTACACCTTC
NA	NA	TRBJ2-2	TRBV6-6	CASSPGLGAGELFF	TGTGCCAGCAGTCCCGGACTGGGCGCCGGGGAGCTGTTTTTT
TRBD2	NA	TRBJ2-5	TRBV19	CASSIRAGGQETQYF	TGTGCCAGTAGTATCCGGGCGGGAGGGCAAGAGACCCAGTACTTC
NA	NA	TRBJ1-5	TRBV15	CATSHSNRNQPQHF	TGTGCCACCAGCCATAGTAACCGCAATCAGCCCCAGCATTTT
NA	NA	TRBJ2-5	TRBV7-2	CASSLVLVFAGNQETQYF	TGTGCCAGCAGCTTAGTTCTGGTTTTCGCGGGAAACCAAGAGACCCAGTACTTC
TRBD2	once	TRBJ2-7	TRBV5-6	CASSRGTTREQYF	TGTGCCAGCAGCCGGGGGACTACGAGGGAGCAGTACTTC
NA	NA	TRBJ1-1	TRBV6-5	CASRGWAETFF	TGTGCCAGCAGGGGCTGGGCTGAAACTTTCTTT
NA	NA	TRBJ1-1	TRBV30	CAWSSFLNTEAFF	TGTGCCTGGAGTAGCTTTCTGAACACTGAAGCTTTCTTT
NA	NA	TRBJ1-2	TRBV5-4	CASSWDFYGYTF	TGTGCCAGCAGCTGGGACTTCTATGGCTACACCTTC
TRBD1	NA	TRBJ1-1	TRBV19	CASMTGTGGSLRDEAFF	TGTGCCAGTATGACCGGGACAGGGGGATCTCTGAGGGATGAAGCTTTCTTT
NA	NA	TRBJ2-5	TRBV5-4	CASSASGSPQETQYF	TGTGCCAGCAGCGCCAGTGGTAGCCCCCAAGAGACCCAGTACTTC
TRBD2	once	TRBJ2-4	TRBV18	CASSPRGGLAGNIQYF	TGTGCCAGCTCACCAAGGGGTGGGCTAGCGGGGAACATTCAGTACTTC
TRBD2	NA	TRBJ2-1	TRBV6-4	CASSELAGVDEQFF	TGTGCCAGCAGTGAACTAGCGGGAGTAGATGAGCAGTTCTTC
TRBD2	NA	TRBJ2-1	TRBV14	CASSPQLAGVNEQFF	TGTGCCAGCAGCCCCCAACTAGCGGGAGTGAATGAGCAGTTCTTC
NA	NA	TRBJ2-1	TRBV5-6	CASSLGPDSYSYNEQFF	TGTGCCAGCAGCTTGGGACCGGACAGCTACTCCTACAATGAGCAGTTCTTC
TRBD1	NA	TRBJ2-1	TRBV29-1	CSERTGGPYNEQFF	TGCAGCGAAAGGACAGGGGGCCCTTACAATGAGCAGTTCTTC
TRBD1	NA	TRBJ2-1	TRBV27	CASSLGDRVLNEQFF	TGTGCCAGCAGTTTAGGGGACAGGGTCCTCAATGAGCAGTTCTTC
TRBD1	NA	TRBJ1-1	TRBV4-2	CASSQGDRVFEAFF	TGTGCCAGCAGCCAAGGGGACAGAGTCTTTGAAGCTTTCTTT
TRBD2	NA	TRBJ2-1	TRBV7-7	CASSLVGGRDNEQFF	TGTGCCAGCAGCTTAGTGGGCGGGAGGGACAATGAGCAGTTCTTC
TRBD1	NA	TRBJ1-2	TRBV11-2	CASSSRDRGVGYTF	TGTGCCAGCAGCTCGAGGGACAGGGGGGTTGGCTACACCTTC
TRBD1	NA	TRBJ2-7	TRBV5-6	CASSRKDRDDEQYF	TGTGCCAGCAGCAGAAAGGACAGGGACGACGAGCAGTACTTC
NA	NA	TRBJ1-5	TRBV7-8	CASSERGGNQPQHF	TGTGCCAGCAGCGAACGGGGGGGCAATCAGCCCCAGCATTTT
TRBD2	once	TRBJ2-3	TRBV5-1	CASSLAGGTSGTDTQYF	TGCGCCAGCAGCTTGGCCGGTGGGACTAGCGGCACAGATACGCAGTATTTT
NA	NA	TRBJ2-5	TRBV6-5	CASSYSGRAGGKTQYF	TGTGCCAGCAGTTACTCGGGGCGCGCAGGGGGGAAGACCCAGTACTTC
TRBD2	NA	TRBJ2-5	TRBV7-6	CASSLREGRTETQYF	TGTGCCAGCAGCTTAAGGGAGGGAAGAACAGAGACCCAGTACTTC
NA	once	TRBJ2-7	TRBV5-1	CASSLGGIYEQYF	TGCGCCAGCAGCTTGGGGGGCATCTACGAGCAGTACTTC